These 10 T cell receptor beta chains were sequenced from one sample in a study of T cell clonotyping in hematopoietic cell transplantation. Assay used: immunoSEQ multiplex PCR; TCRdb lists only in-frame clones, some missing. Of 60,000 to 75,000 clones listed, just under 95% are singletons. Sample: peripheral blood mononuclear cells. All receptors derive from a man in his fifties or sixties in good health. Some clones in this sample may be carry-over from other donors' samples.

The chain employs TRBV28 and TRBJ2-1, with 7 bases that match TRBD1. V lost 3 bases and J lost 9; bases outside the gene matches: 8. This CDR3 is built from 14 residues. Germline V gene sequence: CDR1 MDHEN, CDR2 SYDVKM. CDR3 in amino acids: CASSFGQGVGEQFF. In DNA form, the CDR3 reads TGTGCCAGCAGTTTCGGCCAGGGGGTGGGTGAGCAGTTCTTC.

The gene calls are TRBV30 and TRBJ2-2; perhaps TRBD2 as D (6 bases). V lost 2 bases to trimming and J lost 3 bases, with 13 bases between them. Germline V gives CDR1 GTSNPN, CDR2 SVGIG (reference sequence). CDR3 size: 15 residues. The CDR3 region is CAWSLRWRDTGELFF. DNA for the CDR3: TGTGCCTGGAGTTTACGGTGGAGGGACACCGGGGAGCTGTTTTTT.

The CDR3 sequence is CSVELGLAGVLTDTQYF. In DNA, the CDR3 is TGCAGCGTTGAGCTTGGACTAGCGGGAGTCCTCACAGATACGCAGTATTTT. J is TRBJ2-3 and V is TRBV29-1; TRBD2 aligns across 13 bases. The CDR3 runs to 17 residues. V shed 3 bases and J 2 bases; nucleotides not matched to a gene: 8. CDR1 and CDR2 from the germline V gene are SQVTM and ANQGSEA.

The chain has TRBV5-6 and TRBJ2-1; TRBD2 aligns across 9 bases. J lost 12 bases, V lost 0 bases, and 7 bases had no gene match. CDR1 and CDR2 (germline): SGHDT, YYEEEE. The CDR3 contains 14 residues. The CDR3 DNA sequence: TGTGCCAGCAGCTTGGTTGGTCTAGCGGGAATGCAGTTCTTC. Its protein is CASSLVGLAGMQFF.

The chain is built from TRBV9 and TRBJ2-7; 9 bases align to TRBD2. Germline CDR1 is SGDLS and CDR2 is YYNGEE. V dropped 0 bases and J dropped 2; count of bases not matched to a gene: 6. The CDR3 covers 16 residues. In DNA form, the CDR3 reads TGTGCCAGCAGCGTAGGGGCTAGCGGGACTACCTACGAGCAGTACTTC. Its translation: CASSVGASGTTYEQYF.

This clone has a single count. CDR3 amino acids: CASSFGSGGGYEQYF. The CDR3 DNA is TGTGCCAGCAGCTTTGGTAGCGGGGGGGGATACGAGCAGTACTTC. This chain connects TRBV5-6 to TRBJ2-7; TRBD2 aligns across 11 bases. The CDR3 is made up of 15 amino acids. V lost 2 bases to trimming and J lost 4 bases; unmatched junction nucleotides: 5. Germline-derived CDR1 and CDR2 are SGHDT and YYEEEE.

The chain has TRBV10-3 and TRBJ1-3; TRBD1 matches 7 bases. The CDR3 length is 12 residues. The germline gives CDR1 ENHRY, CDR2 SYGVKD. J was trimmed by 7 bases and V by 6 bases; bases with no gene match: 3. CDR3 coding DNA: TGTGCCATCAGGACGACAGGGAACACCATATATTTT. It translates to CAIRTTGNTIYF.

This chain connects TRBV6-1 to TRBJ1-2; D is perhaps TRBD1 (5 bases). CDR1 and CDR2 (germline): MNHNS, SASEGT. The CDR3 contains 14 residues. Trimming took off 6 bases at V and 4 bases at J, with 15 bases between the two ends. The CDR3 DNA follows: TGTGCCAGCAGGGCCCCCGACAGTGCCTATGGCTACACCTTC. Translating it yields CASRAPDSAYGYTF.

CDR3 protein: CASSLGGNYQPQHF. CDR3 nucleotide sequence: TGTGCCAGCTCTTTAGGGGGAAACTATCAGCCCCAGCATTTT. The rearrangement uses TRBV27 and TRBJ1-5; maybe TRBD1 (6 bases). Trimming cost V 8 bases and J 5 bases, with 16 bases left between them. This CDR3 region has 14 residues. Germline CDR1 is MNHEY and CDR2 is SMNVEV (reference sequence).

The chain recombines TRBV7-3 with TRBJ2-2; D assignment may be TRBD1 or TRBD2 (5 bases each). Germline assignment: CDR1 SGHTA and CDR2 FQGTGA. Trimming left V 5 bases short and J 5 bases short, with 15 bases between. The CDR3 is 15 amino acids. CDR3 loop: CASSGGPSGTGELFF. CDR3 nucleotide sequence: TGTGCCAGCAGCGGGGGACCCTCGGGGACCGGGGAGCTGTTTTTT.